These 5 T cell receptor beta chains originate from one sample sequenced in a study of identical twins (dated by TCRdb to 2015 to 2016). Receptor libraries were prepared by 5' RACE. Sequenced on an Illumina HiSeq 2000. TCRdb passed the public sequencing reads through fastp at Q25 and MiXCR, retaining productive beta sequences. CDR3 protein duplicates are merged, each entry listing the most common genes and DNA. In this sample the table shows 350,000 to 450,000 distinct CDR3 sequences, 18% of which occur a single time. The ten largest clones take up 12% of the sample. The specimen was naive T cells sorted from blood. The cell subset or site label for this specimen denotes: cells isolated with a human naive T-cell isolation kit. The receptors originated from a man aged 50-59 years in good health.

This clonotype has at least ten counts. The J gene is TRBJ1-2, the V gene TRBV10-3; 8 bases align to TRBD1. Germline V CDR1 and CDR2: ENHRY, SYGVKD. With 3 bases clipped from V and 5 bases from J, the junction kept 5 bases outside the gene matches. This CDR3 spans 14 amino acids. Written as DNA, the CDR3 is TGTGCCATCAGTGATGACAGGGGCTGGTATGGCTACACCTTC. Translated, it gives CAISDDRGWYGYTF.

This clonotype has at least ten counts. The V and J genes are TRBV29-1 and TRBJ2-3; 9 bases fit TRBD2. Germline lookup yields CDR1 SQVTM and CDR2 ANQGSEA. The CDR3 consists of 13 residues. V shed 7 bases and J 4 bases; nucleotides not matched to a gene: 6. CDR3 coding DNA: TGCAGCGCAGGGACTAGCTTGTCAGATACGCAGTATTTT. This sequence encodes CSAGTSLSDTQYF.

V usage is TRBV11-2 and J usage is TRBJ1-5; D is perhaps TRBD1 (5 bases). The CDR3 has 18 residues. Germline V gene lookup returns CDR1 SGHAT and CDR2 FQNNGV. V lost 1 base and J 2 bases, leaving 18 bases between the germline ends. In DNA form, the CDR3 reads TGTGCCAGCAGCTTAGGGGGCTGGTTCTCACCCGGCAATCAGCCCCAGCATTTT. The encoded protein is CASSLGGWFSPGNQPQHF.

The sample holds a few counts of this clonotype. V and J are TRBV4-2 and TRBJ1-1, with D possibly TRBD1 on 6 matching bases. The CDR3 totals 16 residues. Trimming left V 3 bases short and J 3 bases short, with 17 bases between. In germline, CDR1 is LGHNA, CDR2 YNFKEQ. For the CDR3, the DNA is TGTGCCAGCAGCCACGTTCAGGGGCTTGAGGACACTGAAGCTTTCTTT. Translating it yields CASSHVQGLEDTEAFF.

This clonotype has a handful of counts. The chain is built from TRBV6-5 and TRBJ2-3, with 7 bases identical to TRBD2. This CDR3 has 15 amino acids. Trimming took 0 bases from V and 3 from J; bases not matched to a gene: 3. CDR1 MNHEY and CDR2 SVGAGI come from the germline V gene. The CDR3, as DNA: TGTGCCAGCAGTTACTCGTGGGGGGGGACAGATACGCAGTATTTT. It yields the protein CASSYSWGGTDTQYF.